The clone carrying this T cell receptor beta chain was detected only a few times. The antigen remains undetermined. Both iRepertoire HTBI primers and Arm-PCR of CDR3 regions were used to build the TCR beta libraries. TCRdb passed the multiplex PCR reads through MiXCR, listing each CDR3 protein once. Of about 660,000 distinct CDR3 sequences listed, around 30% are singletons. After removal of 4 bases from V and 2 bases from J, the junction contained 3 bases not matched to a gene. Germline CDR1 KGHSH, CDR2 LQKENI. The CDR3 covers 14 residues. The data are from a study of regulatory T cells in long-lasting Graves disease. Study conclusions and caveats: Results may be inaccurate due to the small sample size. Public clonotype sharing was higher in persistent than newly diagnosed patients.

As to time point: persistent/refractory GD, antithyroid drugs over 5 years with positive TRAb. From PBMCs, RNA was extracted and then used to make the TCR library. In this cohort, patients came from an endocrinology department located in Xi'an, China. This clonotype was sampled from a female donor with Graves disease. The V call is TRBV18, the J call TRBJ2-5, with 8 nucleotides matching TRBD2. This sample comprised peripheral blood mononuclear cells (PBMCs), obtained when the disease was refractory, from a patient treated with antithyroid drugs. CDR3 nucleotide sequence: TGTGCCAGCTCACGATCTAGCGGGCAAGAGACCCAGTACTTC. The encoded protein is CASSRSSGQETQYF.